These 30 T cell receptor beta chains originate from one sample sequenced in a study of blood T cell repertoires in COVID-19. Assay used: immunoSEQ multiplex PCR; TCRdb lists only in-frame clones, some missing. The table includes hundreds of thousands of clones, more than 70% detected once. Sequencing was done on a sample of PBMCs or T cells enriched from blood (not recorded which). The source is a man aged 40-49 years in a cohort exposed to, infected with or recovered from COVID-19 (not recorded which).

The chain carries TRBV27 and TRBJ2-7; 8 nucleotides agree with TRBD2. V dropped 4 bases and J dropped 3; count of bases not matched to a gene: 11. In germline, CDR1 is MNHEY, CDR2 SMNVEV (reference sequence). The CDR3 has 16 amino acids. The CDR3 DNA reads TGTGCCAGCAGTTCCTCACTTAGCGGGACGGGCTACGAGCAGTACTTC. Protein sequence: CASSSSLSGTGYEQYF.

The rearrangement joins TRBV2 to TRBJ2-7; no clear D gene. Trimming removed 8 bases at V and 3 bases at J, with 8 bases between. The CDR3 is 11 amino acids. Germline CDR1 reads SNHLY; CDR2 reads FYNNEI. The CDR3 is CASFLNYEQYF. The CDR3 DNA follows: TGTGCCAGCTTCCTAAACTACGAGCAGTACTTC. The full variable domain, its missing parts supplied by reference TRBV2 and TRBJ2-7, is EPEVTQTPSHQVTQMGQEVILRCVPISNHLYFYWYRQILGQKVEFLVSFYNNEISEKSEIFDDQFSVERPDGSNFTLKIRSTKLEDSAMYFCASFLNYEQYFGPGTRLTVT.

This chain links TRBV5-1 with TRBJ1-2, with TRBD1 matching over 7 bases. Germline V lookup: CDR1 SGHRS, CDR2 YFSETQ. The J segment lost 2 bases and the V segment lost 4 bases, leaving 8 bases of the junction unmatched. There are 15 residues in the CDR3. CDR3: CASSLGTEPNYGYTF. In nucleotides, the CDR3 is TGCGCCAGCAGCCTGGGGACAGAACCCAACTATGGCTACACCTTC.

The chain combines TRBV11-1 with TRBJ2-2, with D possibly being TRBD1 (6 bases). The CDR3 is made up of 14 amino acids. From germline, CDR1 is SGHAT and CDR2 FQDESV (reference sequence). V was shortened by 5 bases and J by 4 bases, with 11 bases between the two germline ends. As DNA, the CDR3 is TGTGCCAGCAGCGAACAGGGTGGCACCGGGGAGCTGTTTTTT. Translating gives CASSEQGGTGELFF.

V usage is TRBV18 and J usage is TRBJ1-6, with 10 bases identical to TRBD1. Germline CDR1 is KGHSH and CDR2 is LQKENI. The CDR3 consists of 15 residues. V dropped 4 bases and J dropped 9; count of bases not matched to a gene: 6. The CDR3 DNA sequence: TGTGCCAGCTCACACGACAGGGGGCAGGTTTCACCCCTCCACTTT. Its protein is CASSHDRGQVSPLHF.

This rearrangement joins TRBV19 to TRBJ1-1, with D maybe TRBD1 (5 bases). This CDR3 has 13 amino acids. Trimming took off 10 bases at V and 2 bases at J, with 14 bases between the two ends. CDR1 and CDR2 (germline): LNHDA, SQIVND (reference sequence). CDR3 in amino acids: CATLGAANTEAFF. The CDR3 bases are TGTGCCACCCTAGGGGCCGCCAACACTGAAGCTTTCTTT. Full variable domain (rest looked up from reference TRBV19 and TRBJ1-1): DGGITQSPKYLFRKEGQNVTLSCEQNLNHDAMYWYRQDPGQGLRLIYYSQIVNDFQKGDIAEGYSVSREKKESFPLTVTSAQKNPTAFYLCATLGAANTEAFFGQGTRLTVV.

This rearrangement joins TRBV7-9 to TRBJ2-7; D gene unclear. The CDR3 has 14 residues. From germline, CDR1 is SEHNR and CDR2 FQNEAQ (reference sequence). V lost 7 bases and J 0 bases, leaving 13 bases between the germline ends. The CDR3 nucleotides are TGTGCCAGCACCTTCCCCGGTCGCTCCTACGAGCAGTACTTC. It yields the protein CASTFPGRSYEQYF. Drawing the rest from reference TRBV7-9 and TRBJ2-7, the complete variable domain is DTGVSQNPRHKITKRGQNVTFRCDPISEHNRLYWYRQTLGQGPEFLTYFQNEAQLEKSRLLSDRFSAERPKGSFSTLEIQRTEQGDSAMYLCASTFPGRSYEQYFGPGTRLTVT.

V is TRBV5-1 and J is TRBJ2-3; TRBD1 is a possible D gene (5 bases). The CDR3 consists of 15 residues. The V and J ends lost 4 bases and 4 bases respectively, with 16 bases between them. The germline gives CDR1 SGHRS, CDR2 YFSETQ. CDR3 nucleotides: TGCGCCAGCAGCGCTTACCCTCAGGGTCCAGATACGCAGTATTTT. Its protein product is CASSAYPQGPDTQYF. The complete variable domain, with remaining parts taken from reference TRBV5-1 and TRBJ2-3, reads KAGVTQTPRYLIKTRGQQVTLSCSPISGHRSVSWYQQTPGQGLQFLFEYFSETQRNKGNFPGRFSGRQFSNSRSEMNVSTLELGDSALYLCASSAYPQGPDTQYFGPGTRLTVL.

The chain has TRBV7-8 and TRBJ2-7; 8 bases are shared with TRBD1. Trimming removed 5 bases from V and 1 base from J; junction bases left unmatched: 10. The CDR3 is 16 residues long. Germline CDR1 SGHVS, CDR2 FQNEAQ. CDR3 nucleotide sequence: TGTGCCAGCAGCCCCCTGGCCGGGACAGGATCCTACGAGCAGTACTTC. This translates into CASSPLAGTGSYEQYF.

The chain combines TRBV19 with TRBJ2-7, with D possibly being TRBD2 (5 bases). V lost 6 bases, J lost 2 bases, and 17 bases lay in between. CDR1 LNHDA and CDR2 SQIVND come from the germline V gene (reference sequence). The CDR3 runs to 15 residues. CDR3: CASREIGLGAYEQYF. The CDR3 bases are TGTGCCAGTAGGGAAATTGGACTGGGCGCCTACGAGCAGTACTTC.

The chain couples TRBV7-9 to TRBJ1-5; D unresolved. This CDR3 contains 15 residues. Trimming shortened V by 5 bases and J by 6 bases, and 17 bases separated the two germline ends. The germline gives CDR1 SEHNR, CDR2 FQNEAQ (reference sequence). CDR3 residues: CASSAVDGPTQPQHF. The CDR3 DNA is TGTGCCAGCAGCGCAGTTGATGGGCCGACTCAGCCCCAGCATTTT.

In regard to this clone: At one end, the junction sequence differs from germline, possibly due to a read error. The DNA for the CDR3 is TGTGCCAGCAGCTCGTTCTTAGCGGGAGATTCCTACGATCAGTACTTC. Amino acid sequence: CASSSFLAGDSYDQYF. The chain uses TRBV11-2 and TRBJ2-7, with TRBD2 matching 9 bases. CDR3 length: 16 amino acids. Germline V gene lookup returns CDR1 SGHAT and CDR2 FQNNGV.

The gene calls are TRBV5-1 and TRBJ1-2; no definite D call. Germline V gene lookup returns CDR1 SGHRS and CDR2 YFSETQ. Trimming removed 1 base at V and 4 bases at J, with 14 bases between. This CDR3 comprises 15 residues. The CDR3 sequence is CASSLRLGGSYGYTF. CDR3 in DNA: TGCGCCAGCAGCTTGAGGCTTGGCGGGAGCTATGGCTACACCTTC.

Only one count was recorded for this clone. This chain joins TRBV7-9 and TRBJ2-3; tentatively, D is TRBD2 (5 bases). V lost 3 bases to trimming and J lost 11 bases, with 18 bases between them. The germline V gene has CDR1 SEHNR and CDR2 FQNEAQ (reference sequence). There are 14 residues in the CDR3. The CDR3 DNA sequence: TGTGCCAGCAGCTTGACTATCCCCGGCCCACGGCAGTATTTT. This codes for CASSLTIPGPRQYF.

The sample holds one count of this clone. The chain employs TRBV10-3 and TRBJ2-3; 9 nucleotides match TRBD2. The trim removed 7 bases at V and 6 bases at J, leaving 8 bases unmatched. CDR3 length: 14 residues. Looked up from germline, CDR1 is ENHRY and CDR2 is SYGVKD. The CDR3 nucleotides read TGTGCCATCAAAAACATAGCGGGAGATGATACGCAGTATTTT. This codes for CAIKNIAGDDTQYF.

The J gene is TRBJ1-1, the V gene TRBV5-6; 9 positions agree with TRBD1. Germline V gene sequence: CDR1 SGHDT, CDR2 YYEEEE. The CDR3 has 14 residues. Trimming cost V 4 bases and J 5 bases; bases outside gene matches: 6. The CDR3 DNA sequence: TGTGCCAGCAGCCCCGGACAGGGGAGGACTGAAGCTTTCTTT. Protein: CASSPGQGRTEAFF.

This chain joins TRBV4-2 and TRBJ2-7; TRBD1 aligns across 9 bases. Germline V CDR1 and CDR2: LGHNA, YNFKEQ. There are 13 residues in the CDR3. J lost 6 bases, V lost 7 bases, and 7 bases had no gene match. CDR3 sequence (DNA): TGTGCCAGCACCGCACAGGGGGCCGGCGAGCAGTACTTC. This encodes CASTAQGAGEQYF.

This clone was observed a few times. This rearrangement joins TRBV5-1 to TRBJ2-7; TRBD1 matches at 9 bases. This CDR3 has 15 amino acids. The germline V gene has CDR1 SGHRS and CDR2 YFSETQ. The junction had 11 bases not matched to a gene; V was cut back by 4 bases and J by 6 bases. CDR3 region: CASSDPGQGMTEQYF. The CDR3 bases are TGCGCCAGCAGCGACCCGGGACAGGGTATGACCGAGCAGTACTTC. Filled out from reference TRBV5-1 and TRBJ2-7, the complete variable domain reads KAGVTQTPRYLIKTRGQQVTLSCSPISGHRSVSWYQQTPGQGLQFLFEYFSETQRNKGNFPGRFSGRQFSNSRSEMNVSTLELGDSALYLCASSDPGQGMTEQYFGPGTRLTVT.

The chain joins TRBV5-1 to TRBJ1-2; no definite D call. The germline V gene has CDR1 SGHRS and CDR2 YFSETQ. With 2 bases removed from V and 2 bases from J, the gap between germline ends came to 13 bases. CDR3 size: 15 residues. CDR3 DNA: TGCGCCAGCAGCTTATTGGGAGGACCCAACTATGGCTACACCTTC. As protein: CASSLLGGPNYGYTF.

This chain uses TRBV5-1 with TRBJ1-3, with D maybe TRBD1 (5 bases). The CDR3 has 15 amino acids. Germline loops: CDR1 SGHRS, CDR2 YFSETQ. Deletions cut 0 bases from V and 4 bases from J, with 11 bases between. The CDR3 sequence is CASSLVQGGGNTIYF. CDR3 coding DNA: TGCGCCAGCAGCTTGGTTCAGGGTGGAGGAAACACCATATATTTT.

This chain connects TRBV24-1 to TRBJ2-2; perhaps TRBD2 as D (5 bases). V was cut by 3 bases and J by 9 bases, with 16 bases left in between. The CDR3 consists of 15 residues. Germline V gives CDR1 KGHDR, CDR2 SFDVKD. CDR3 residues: CATSDAGLEVRELFF. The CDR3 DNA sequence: TGTGCCACCAGTGATGCCGGGCTGGAGGTCCGGGAGCTGTTTTTT.

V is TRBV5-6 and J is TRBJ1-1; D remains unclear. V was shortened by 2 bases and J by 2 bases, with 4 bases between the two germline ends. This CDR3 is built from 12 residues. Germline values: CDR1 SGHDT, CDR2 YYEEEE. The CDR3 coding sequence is TGTGCCAGCAGCTTACAAAACACTGAAGCTTTCTTT. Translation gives CASSLQNTEAFF.

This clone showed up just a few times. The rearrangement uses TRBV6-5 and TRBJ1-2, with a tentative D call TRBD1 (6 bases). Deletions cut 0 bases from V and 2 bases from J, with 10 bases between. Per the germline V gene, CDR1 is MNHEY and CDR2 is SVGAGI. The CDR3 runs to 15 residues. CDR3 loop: CASSYSYQGNYGYTF. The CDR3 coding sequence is TGTGCCAGCAGTTACTCGTACCAGGGGAACTATGGCTACACCTTC.

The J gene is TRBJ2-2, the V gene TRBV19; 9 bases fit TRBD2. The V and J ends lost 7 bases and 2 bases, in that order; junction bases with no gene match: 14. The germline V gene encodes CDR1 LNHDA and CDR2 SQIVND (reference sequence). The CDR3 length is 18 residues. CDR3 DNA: TGTGCCAGTACCCAAGCAGGGGCGGGAGGGCCAAACACCGGGGAGCTGTTTTTT. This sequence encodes CASTQAGAGGPNTGELFF.

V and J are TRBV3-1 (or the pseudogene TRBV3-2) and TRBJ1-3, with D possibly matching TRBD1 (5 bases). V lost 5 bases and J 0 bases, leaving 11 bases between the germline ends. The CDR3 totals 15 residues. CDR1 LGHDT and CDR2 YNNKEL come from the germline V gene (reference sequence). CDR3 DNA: TGTGCCAGCAGCTACGGGGGGAGCTCTGGAAACACCATATATTTT. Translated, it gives CASSYGGSSGNTIYF.

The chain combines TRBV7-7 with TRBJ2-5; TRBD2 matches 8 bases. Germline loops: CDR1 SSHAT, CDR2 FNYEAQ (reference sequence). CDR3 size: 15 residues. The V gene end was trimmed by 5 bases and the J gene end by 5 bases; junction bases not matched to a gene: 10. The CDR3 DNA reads TGTGCCAGCAGCCGACGAGCGGGAGTTGGGGAGACCCAGTACTTC. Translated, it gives CASSRRAGVGETQYF.

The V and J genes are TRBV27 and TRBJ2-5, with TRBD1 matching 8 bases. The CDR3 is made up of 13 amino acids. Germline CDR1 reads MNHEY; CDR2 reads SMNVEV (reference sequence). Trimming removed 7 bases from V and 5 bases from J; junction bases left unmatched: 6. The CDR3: CASTRQGLETQYF. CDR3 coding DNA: TGTGCCAGCACCCGACAGGGGTTGGAGACCCAGTACTTC.

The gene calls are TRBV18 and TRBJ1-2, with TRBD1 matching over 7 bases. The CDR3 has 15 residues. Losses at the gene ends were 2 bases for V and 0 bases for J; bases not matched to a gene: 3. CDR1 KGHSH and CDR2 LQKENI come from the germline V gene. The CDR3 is CASSPAGTANYGYTF. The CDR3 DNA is TGTGCCAGCTCACCAGCCGGGACAGCTAACTATGGCTACACCTTC.

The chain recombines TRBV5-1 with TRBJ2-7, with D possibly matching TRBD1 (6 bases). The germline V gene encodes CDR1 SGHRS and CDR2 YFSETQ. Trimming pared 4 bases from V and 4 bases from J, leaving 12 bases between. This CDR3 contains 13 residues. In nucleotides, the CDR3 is TGCGCCAGCAGCCCCTCACAGGGTTACGAGCAGTACTTC. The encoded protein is CASSPSQGYEQYF.

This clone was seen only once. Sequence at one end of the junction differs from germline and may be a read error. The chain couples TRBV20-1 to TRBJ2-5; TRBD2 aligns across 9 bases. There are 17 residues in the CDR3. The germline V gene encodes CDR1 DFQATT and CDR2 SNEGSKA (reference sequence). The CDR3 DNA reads TGCAGTGCTAGTAGTAGTGGGTCTAGCGGGAATCAAGTGACCCAGTACTTC. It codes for CSASSSGSSGNQVTQYF.